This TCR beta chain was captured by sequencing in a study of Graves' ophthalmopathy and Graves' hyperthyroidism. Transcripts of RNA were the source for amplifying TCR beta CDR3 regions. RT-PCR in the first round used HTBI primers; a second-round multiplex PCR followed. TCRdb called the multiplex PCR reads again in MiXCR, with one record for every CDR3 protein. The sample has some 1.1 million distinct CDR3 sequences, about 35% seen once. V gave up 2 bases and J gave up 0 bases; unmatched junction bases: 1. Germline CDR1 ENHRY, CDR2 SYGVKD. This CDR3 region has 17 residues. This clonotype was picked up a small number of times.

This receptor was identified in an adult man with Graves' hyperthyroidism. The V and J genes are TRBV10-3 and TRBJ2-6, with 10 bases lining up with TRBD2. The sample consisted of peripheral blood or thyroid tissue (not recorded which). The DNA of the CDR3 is TGTGCCATCAGTGAGGTAGCGGGGGGCTCTGGGGCCAACGTCCTGACTTTC. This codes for CAISEVAGGSGANVLTF.